Reported below is one T cell receptor (beta chain). Its antigen is as yet unknown. The data stem from a study of cytomegalovirus exposure and HLA in healthy donors. General study results and limits: As a later analysis revealed, the rate of TCR association differed by HLA locus, with DRB1 most and HLA-C fewest. For presence/absence analyses, sequencing depth was assumed to be roughly uniform across donors.

Both 60 Vbeta primers and 13 Jbeta primers went into the PCR. Authors' processing steps: There were some 87 million unique TCR beta chains by a later count, and about 11 million of them were shared. The protocol was immunoSEQ multiplex PCR, while the TCRdb copy is restricted to in-frame clones and leaves out a portion. V, J and clone size were drawn from that table, and D and trimming were deduced from the DNA. The repertoire includes fewer than 250,000 clones, over 60% of them detected once, and over 0.55% sits in the top ten. CDR3 length equals 14 residues. The germline CDR1 and CDR2 sequences are MNHEY and SVGAGI. V gave up 0 bases and J gave up 8 bases; unmatched junction bases: 4.

The origin of this receptor is a young man in good health and CMV-seronegative. V and J are TRBV6-5 and TRBJ2-1; 7 nucleotides match TRBD2. The sequencing input was PBMCs. CDR3 DNA: TGTGCCAGCAGTTACTCACCGGCGGGGGATGAGCAGTTCTTC. The encoded protein is CASSYSPAGDEQFF.